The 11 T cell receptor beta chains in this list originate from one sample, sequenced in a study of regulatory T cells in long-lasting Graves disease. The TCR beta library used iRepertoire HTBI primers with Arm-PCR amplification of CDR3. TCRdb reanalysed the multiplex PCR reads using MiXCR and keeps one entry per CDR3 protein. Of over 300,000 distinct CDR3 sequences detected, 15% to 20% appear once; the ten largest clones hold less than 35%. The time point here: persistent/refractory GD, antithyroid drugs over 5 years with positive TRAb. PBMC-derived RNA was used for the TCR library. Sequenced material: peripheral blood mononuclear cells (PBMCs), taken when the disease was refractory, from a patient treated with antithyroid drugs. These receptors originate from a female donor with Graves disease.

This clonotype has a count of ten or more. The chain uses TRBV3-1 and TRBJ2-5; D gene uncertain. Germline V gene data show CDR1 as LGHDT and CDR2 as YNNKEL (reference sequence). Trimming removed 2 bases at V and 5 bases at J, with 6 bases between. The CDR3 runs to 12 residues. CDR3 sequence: CASSQPLETQYF. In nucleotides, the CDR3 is TGTGCCAGCAGCCAACCGTTGGAGACCCAGTACTTC.

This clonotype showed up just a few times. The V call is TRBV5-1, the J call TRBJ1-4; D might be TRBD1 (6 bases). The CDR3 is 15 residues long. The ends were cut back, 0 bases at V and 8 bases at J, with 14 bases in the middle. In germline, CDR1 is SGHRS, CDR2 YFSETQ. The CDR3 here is CASSLAHREGEKLFF. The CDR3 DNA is TGCGCCAGCAGCTTGGCCCACAGGGAAGGCGAAAAACTGTTTTTT.

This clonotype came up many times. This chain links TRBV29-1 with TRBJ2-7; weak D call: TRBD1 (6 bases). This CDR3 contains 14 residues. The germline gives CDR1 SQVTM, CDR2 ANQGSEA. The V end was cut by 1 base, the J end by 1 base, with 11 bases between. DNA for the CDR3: TGCAGCGTTGAAGGTGTGGACAGTTCCTACGAGCAGTACTTC. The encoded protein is CSVEGVDSSYEQYF.

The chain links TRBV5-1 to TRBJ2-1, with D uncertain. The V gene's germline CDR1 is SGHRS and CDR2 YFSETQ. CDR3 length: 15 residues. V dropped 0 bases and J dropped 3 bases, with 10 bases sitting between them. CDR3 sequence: CASSLEARNYNEQFF. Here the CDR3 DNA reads TGCGCCAGCAGCTTGGAGGCTAGAAACTACAATGAGCAGTTCTTC.

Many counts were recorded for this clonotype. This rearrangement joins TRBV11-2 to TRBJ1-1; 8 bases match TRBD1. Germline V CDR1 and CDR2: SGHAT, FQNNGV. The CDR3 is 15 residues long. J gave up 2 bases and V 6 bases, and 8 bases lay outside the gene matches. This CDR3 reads CASSRTGRFNTEAFF. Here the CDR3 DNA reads TGTGCCAGCAGTCGGACAGGGCGATTTAACACTGAAGCTTTCTTT.

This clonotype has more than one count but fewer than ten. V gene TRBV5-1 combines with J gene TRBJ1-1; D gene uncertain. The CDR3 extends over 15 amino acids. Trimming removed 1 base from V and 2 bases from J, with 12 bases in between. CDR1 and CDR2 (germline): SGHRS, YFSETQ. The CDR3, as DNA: TGCGCCAGCAGCTTGTGGTCAGGATTAAACACTGAAGCTTTCTTT. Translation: CASSLWSGLNTEAFF.

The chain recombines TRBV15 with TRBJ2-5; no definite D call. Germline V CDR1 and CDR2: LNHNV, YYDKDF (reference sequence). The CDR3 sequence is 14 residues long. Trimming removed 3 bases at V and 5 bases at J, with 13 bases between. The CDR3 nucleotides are TGTGCCACCAGCAGCTTAGGAGACGGGGAGACCCAGTACTTC. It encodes CATSSLGDGETQYF. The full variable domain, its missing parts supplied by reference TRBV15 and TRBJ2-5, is DAMVIQNPRYQVTQFGKPVTLSCSQTLNHNVMYWYQQKSSQAPKLLFHYYDKDFNNEADTPDNFQSRRPNTSFCFLDIRSPGLGDTAMYLCATSSLGDGETQYFGPGTRLLVL.

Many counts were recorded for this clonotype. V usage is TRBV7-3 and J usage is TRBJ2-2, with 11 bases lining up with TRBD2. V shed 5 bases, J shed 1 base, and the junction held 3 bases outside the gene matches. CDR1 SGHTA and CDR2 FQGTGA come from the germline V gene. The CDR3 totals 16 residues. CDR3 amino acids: CASSRGLAGNTGELFF. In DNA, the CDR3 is TGTGCCAGCAGCCGAGGACTAGCGGGGAACACCGGGGAGCTGTTTTTT.

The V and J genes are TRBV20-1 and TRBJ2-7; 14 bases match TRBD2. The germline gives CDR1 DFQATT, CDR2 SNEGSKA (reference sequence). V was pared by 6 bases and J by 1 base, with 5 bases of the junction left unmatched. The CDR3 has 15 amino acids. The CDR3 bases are TGCAGTGCCCCGCGGACTAGCGGGGGGTCCTACGAGCAGTACTTC. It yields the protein CSAPRTSGGSYEQYF.

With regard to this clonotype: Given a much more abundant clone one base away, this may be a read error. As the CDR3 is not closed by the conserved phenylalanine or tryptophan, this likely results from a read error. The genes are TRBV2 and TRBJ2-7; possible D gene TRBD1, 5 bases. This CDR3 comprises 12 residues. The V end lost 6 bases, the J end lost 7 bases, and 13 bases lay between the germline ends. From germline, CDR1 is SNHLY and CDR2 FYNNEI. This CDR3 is CASSRGPGEQYL. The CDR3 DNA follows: TGTGCCAGCAGCCGTGGACCAGGGGAGCAGTACCTC.

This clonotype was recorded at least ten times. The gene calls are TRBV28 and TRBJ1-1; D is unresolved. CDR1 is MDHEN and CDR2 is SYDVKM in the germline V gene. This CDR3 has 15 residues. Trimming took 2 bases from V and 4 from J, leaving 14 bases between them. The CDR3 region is CASSLVRLRGTEAFF. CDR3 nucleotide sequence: TGTGCCAGCAGTTTAGTCCGACTCCGGGGCACTGAAGCTTTCTTT.